The 8 T cell receptor beta chains listed next were all sequenced from one sample in a study of blood T cell repertoires in COVID-19. Using immunoSEQ multiplex PCR, the repertoire was profiled, and TCRdb retains in-frame clones only, with some absent. The sample holds roughly 140,000 clones, 88% seen once. Sequences were obtained from peripheral blood. These receptors originate from a man between 45 and 60 years old with active or convalescent COVID-19.

This chain links TRBV7-9 with TRBJ2-2; TRBD2 matches at 7 bases. The V and J ends lost 7 bases and 5 bases, in that order; junction bases with no gene match: 16. Germline loops: CDR1 SEHNR, CDR2 FQNEAQ (reference sequence). The CDR3 has 17 amino acids. CDR3 protein: CASTSQRGLEETGELFF. For the CDR3, the DNA is TGTGCCAGCACCTCTCAACGCGGACTAGAGGAGACCGGGGAGCTGTTTTTT.

The chain joins TRBV6-6 to TRBJ2-2; D is uncertain. Germline V gene sequence: CDR1 MNHNY, CDR2 SVGAGI (reference sequence). V was trimmed by 3 bases and J by 0 bases, leaving 11 bases between them. This CDR3 has 16 amino acids. The CDR3 DNA reads TGTGCCAGCAGTTATTGGTCACAGCCGAACACCGGGGAGCTGTTTTTT. Translation: CASSYWSQPNTGELFF.

The chain uses TRBV7-9 and TRBJ2-3, with D perhaps TRBD2 (6 bases). Trimming took 1 base from V and 4 from J, leaving 12 bases between them. The CDR3 spans 15 residues. CDR1 and CDR2 from the germline V gene are SEHNR and FQNEAQ (reference sequence). The CDR3 here is CASSLDGGLADTQYF. The DNA for the CDR3 is TGTGCCAGCAGCTTAGACGGAGGGTTGGCAGATACGCAGTATTTT.

The V and J genes are TRBV5-4 and TRBJ2-5; 8 bases line up with TRBD2. The trim removed 3 bases at V and 5 bases at J, leaving 12 bases unmatched. The length of the CDR3 is 16 residues. Germline CDR1 and CDR2: SGHNT and YYREEE (reference sequence). Here the CDR3 reads CASSSPLREGLETQYF. The CDR3 region has the DNA TGTGCCAGCAGCTCCCCTCTACGGGAGGGCTTGGAGACCCAGTACTTC.

The chain is built from TRBV28 and TRBJ1-4, with a tentative D call TRBD1 (6 bases). The V end lost 5 bases, the J end lost 4 bases, and 11 bases lay between the germline ends. The CDR3 sequence is 14 residues long. The V gene's germline CDR1 is MDHEN and CDR2 SYDVKM. The CDR3 loop reads CASSEQGFNEKLFF. For the CDR3, the DNA is TGTGCCAGCAGTGAACAGGGATTTAATGAAAAACTGTTTTTT.

This chain uses TRBV18 with TRBJ2-5; the match to TRBD2 covers 7 bases. Germline values: CDR1 KGHSH, CDR2 LQKENI. Germline trimming cut 3 bases from V and 2 bases from J; bases unmatched to any gene: 3. The CDR3 spans 14 residues. As DNA, the CDR3 is TGTGCCAGCTCACCCTCCGGGGGGCAAGAGACCCAGTACTTC. Translation: CASSPSGGQETQYF.

Here the CDR3 reads CASVEGGHLSYEQYF. CDR3 coding DNA: TGTGCCAGCGTGGAGGGAGGACACCTCTCCTACGAGCAGTACTTC. The chain joins TRBV6-5 to TRBJ2-7; D might be TRBD2 (6 bases). The CDR3 spans 15 residues. Trimming pared 8 bases from V and 0 bases from J, leaving 17 bases between. Germline assignment: CDR1 MNHEY and CDR2 SVGAGI.

V and J are TRBV28 and TRBJ2-7; weak D call: TRBD2 (5 bases). V shed 2 bases and J shed 3 bases, with 14 bases lying between them. This CDR3 is built from 15 residues. The germline gives CDR1 MDHEN, CDR2 SYDVKM. In nucleotides, the CDR3 is TGTGCCAGCAGTTTAACGGGAACGGGGTTCTACGAGCAGTACTTC. This codes for CASSLTGTGFYEQYF.